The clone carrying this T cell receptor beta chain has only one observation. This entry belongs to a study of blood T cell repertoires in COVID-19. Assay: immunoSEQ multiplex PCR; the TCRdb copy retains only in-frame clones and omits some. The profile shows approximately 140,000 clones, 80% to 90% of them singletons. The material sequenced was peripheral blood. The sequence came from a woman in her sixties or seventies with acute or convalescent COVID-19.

DNA for the CDR3: TGCGCCAGCAGTCATGTATATAGCAATCAGCCCCAGCATTTT. Translating gives CASSHVYSNQPQHF. This chain joins TRBV23-1 and TRBJ1-5; no reliable D call. TRBV23-1 is an ORF, with its function uncertain. V shed 3 bases and J shed 0 bases, with 6 bases lying between them. The CDR3 is 14 residues long.